This TCR beta chain was sequenced for a study of T cell responses to AZD1222 COVID-19 vaccine (dated by TCRdb to the early 2020s). As for the study more broadly: AZD1222 recipients given second doses at about 4 weeks or at about 12 weeks were pooled, since spike-specific TCR depth and breadth were not found to differ between the two schedules. Enrollment into the trials was organized by age into subgroups of 18-55, 56-69 and 70-plus years, and those subgroups contained roughly 150, 30 and 60 TCR-sequenced participants, respectively. A total of 233 trial participants underwent TCR sequencing, of whom about 210 received two doses of AZD1222 and around 26 received two doses of the MenACWY control vaccine. What the work shows at the level of the full study, not this receptor alone: After two AZD1222 doses, both the breadth and the depth of spike-specific TCRs were significantly higher than at day 0 and than in MenACWY recipients. Participants were mostly white British and included more females than males, and it was suggested by the authors that clonal diversity may have been underestimated. The whole spike protein was spanned by vaccine-associated CD4 TCRs, and dominant responses were seen in regions 160-218 and 743-854. Nearly half of unique spike-specific TCRs reportedly recognized epitopes outside regions mutated in the B.1.351 and B.1.1.7 variants. Only six or seven AZD1222 recipients were SARS-CoV-2 seropositive at baseline, limiting conclusions about previously exposed vaccinees. In the small 56-69-year group, the increase in depth fell short of significance, most likely because of low power. No day 14 peak-response samples were available, so repertoires were characterized only after the peak T cell response.

The CDR3 regions of human TCRbeta chains were analyzed by immunosequencing. From the authors' description of their analysis: TCRs in the repertoires were matched against a reference library of SARS-CoV-2-specific TCRs that had been generated with the MIRA antigen-specificity platform. Breadth meant the fraction of unique TCRs that were SARS-CoV-2-associated, whereas depth meant the fraction of total T cells that were SARS-CoV-2-associated. Using the MIRA data, every spike-specific TCR was mapped to the spike region that the TCR reacted to and assigned to either a CD4 or a CD8 class. Log10-transformed breadth and depth values were compared by one-way ANOVA with Sidak's multiple comparisons tests. The source is immuneACCESS, and TCRdb retained only in-frame sequences with V and J called. Part of the clones is not carried over; for the studies checked, unresolved V genes explain less than half of this, and the remainder is unexplained. V and J calls and clone size are those listed in that table; D and trimming were worked out from the DNA. This sample is represented by 150,000 or so clones; 90% to 95% of them were singletons. Over 0.7% of the sample rests with the top ten.

What the time point label conveys for this sample: baseline before first vaccination. The vaccinee samples were drawn from two UK trials, COV001 and COV002, one of which was a single-blind randomized controlled phase 2/3 trial testing AZD1222 (ChAdOx1 nCoV-19) in healthy adults. For TCRbeta chain sequencing, PBMC samples from trial participants were taken at day 0 and at day 28 after the second dose. The V and J ends are trimmed by 3 bases and 8 bases, leaving 13 bases between them. Via the germline V gene, CDR1 is SQVTM and CDR2 ANQGSEA. Including the terminal cysteine and phenylalanine, the CDR3 comprises 12 residues. Here the CDR3 DNA is all that survives: 36 bases in frame from base 1. As concerns this clone: Its binding antigen is unknown. Qualities for individual bases were not recorded, and no much larger clone is one base off.

This sequence was found in an adult in good health. The material was peripheral blood, obtained on day 0 of AZD1222 vaccination. The V gene is TRBV29-1 and the J gene is TRBJ1-2; a weak D assignment points to TRBD1 (6 bases agree). The CDR3 region reads CSVDPQGQGYTF. The nucleotides are TGCAGCGTTGACCCTCAGGGGCAGGGCTACACCTTC.